This T cell receptor beta chain was identified during a study of cytomegalovirus exposure and HLA in healthy donors. In the case of this clone: Its cognate antigen is unknown.

Overall study results and limits: Later analysis identified a missense DCLRE1C variant that was linked to TCR beta V- and J-gene trimming. Testing in vitro showed three CMV-associated chains specific for CMV antigens. Earlier analysis looked at TCR beta V segments, and most were productive about 87% or about 30% of the time.

The CDR3 runs 15 residues. Trimming at V came to 5 bases and at J to 0 bases, leaving 6 bases not matched to a gene. The germline CDR1 and CDR2 sequences are WNHNN and SYGVQD (reference sequence). PCR amplification relied on 60 Vbeta primers (plus 13 Jbeta primers). Assay: immunoSEQ multiplex PCR; the TCRdb copy retains only in-frame clones and omits some. Of 200,000 to 250,000 clones in the sample, just over 75% were seen once. This TCR was recovered from a woman aged 55-75 years in good health and CMV-seropositive. Sequenced material: PBMCs. This rearrangement joins TRBV10-1 to TRBJ1-1; TRBD1 agrees at 7 bases. The CDR3 DNA is TGCGCCAGCAGTAGTGCCGGGACAGTGAACACTGAAGCTTTCTTT. Amino acids: CASSSAGTVNTEAFF.